The 28 T cell receptor beta chains reported below all come from one sample, sequenced in a study of T cells in Graves' hyperthyroidism and ophthalmopathy. TCR beta CDR3 sequences were amplified from RNA transcripts. The HTBI primer set drove a first-round RT-PCR of the TCR CDR3. TCRdb fed the multiplex PCR reads into MiXCR, producing one record per CDR3 protein. Here the sample spans some 440,000 distinct CDR3 sequences, around a sixth being singletons. What was sequenced was blood. These receptors originate from a woman younger than 30 with Graves' hyperthyroidism.

This clonotype was seen repeatedly, ten times or more. The rearrangement uses TRBV9 and TRBJ1-1, with a tentative D call TRBD1 (5 bases). V was pared by 6 bases and J by 4 bases, with 16 bases between. CDR3 length: 14 residues. Germline CDR1 and CDR2: SGDLS and YYNGEE. The CDR3 DNA reads as TGTGCCAGCACCCCCACGGGCAGGGCCACTGAAGCTTTCTTT. The encoded protein is CASTPTGRATEAFF. Supplemented by reference TRBV9 and TRBJ1-1, the full variable domain reads DSGVTQTPKHLITATGQRVTLRCSPRSGDLSVYWYQQSLDQGLQFLIQYYNGEERAKGNILERFSAQQFPDLHSELNLSSLELGDSALYFCASTPTGRATEAFFGQGTRLTVV.

In this sample, this clonotype turned up many times. The chain combines TRBV20-1 with TRBJ2-7; tentatively, D is TRBD1 or TRBD2 (5 bases each). V was trimmed by 4 bases and J by 2 bases, leaving 15 bases between them. The CDR3 is made up of 14 amino acids. CDR1 and CDR2 (germline): DFQATT, SNEGSKA (reference sequence). CDR3: CSATRDGEAYEQYF. CDR3 bases: TGCAGTGCTACCCGGGACGGTGAAGCCTACGAGCAGTACTTC.

The chain links TRBV7-3 to TRBJ2-1, with 8 bases fitting TRBD2. The CDR3 is made up of 13 amino acids. V lost 3 bases and J lost 14; bases outside the gene matches: 9. CDR1 and CDR2 from the germline V gene are SGHTA and FQGTGA. The CDR3 nucleotides read TGTGCCAGCAGCTTCTCTAGCGGGCTCAAGAAGTTCTTC. Protein product: CASSFSSGLKKFF.

This chain links TRBV20-1 with TRBJ2-3; 10 nucleotides align to TRBD2. With 3 bases clipped from V and 4 bases from J, the junction kept 16 bases outside the gene matches. Germline V gene data show CDR1 as DFQATT and CDR2 as SNEGSKA (reference sequence). This CDR3 has 18 residues. The CDR3 sequence is CSARRTSGKLISADTQYF. Here the CDR3 DNA reads TGCAGTGCTAGGCGAACTAGCGGGAAACTAATTAGCGCAGATACGCAGTATTTT.

The V and J genes are TRBV6-1 and TRBJ2-7; TRBD1 is a possible D gene (6 bases). Germline-derived CDR1 and CDR2 are MNHNS and SASEGT. This CDR3 contains 16 residues. Trimming left V 2 bases short and J 2 bases short, with 16 bases between. The CDR3 region is CASSESVRDITYEQYF. In nucleotides, the CDR3 is TGTGCCAGCAGTGAATCTGTTCGGGACATCACCTACGAGCAGTACTTC.

The CDR3 DNA is TGTGCCAGCAGTGAAGTTGGTGTGGATACGCAGTATTTT. Protein product: CASSEVGVDTQYF. This sequence joins TRBV6-1 and TRBJ2-3; no clear D gene. Trimming removed 1 base at V and 6 bases at J, with 8 bases between. Germline values: CDR1 MNHNS, CDR2 SASEGT. The CDR3 is made up of 13 amino acids.

The chain joins TRBV7-6 to TRBJ2-5; D is perhaps TRBD2 (5 bases). The CDR3 runs 17 residues. Germline CDR1 SGHVS, CDR2 FNYEAQ. V was trimmed by 3 bases and J by 1 base, leaving 18 bases between them. In nucleotides, the CDR3 is TGTGCCAGCAGCTTTGGGCGAGGGTCGGGAACCCAAGAGACCCAGTACTTC. Amino acid sequence: CASSFGRGSGTQETQYF.

This clonotype was counted only a few times. The rearrangement links TRBV4-1 to TRBJ2-3, with D possibly being TRBD2 (6 bases). The CDR3 sequence is 17 residues long. Germline CDR1 MGHRA, CDR2 YSYEKL. Trimming stripped 0 bases from V and 4 bases from J, with 17 bases between. The CDR3 bases are TGCGCCAGCAGCCAAGATGGGCGAGCGGGCTTGCCAGATACGCAGTATTTT. The encoded protein is CASSQDGRAGLPDTQYF.

This clonotype was detected only a few times. The chain employs TRBV24-1 and TRBJ2-7; D may correspond to TRBD1 or TRBD2 (6 bases each). This CDR3 spans 14 amino acids. Trimming took off 5 bases at V and 0 bases at J, with 10 bases between the two ends. Germline-derived CDR1 and CDR2 are KGHDR and SFDVKD. The CDR3 DNA follows: TGTGCCACCAGTGGGTCGGGGGCCTCCTACGAGCAGTACTTC. Its protein is CATSGSGASYEQYF.

The genes are TRBV4-3 and TRBJ2-1, with 11 bases lining up with TRBD1. The CDR3 sequence is 15 residues long. Germline assignment: CDR1 LGHNA and CDR2 YSLEER. Losses at the gene ends were 4 bases for V and 10 bases for J; bases not matched to a gene: 9. CDR3 DNA: TGCGCCAGCAGCCCAGGACAGGGGGCCGAGGAGGAGCAGTTCTTC. Translating gives CASSPGQGAEEEQFF.

This clonotype was detected a few times. This sequence joins TRBV20-1 and TRBJ1-4; 10 positions agree with TRBD1. CDR1 and CDR2 (germline): DFQATT, SNEGSKA (reference sequence). This CDR3 is 18 amino acids long. The V and J ends lost 3 bases and 5 bases, in that order; junction bases with no gene match: 15. This chain's CDR3 is CSARGWGQGRSANEKLFF. The CDR3 DNA reads as TGCAGTGCTAGGGGGTGGGGACAGGGGAGGTCAGCGAATGAAAAACTGTTTTTT.

This clonotype was counted only a few times. The chain has TRBV20-1 and TRBJ1-5; 8 bases line up with TRBD1. Germline CDR1 is DFQATT and CDR2 is SNEGSKA (reference sequence). J gave up 4 bases and V 0 bases, and 11 bases lay outside the gene matches. This CDR3 contains 17 residues. The CDR3, as DNA: TGCAGTGCTAGAGATAGGACAGGGCTATCGAGTAATCAGCCCCAGCATTTT. Translating gives CSARDRTGLSSNQPQHF.

The chain couples TRBV4-1 to TRBJ2-7, with D tentatively TRBD2 (6 bases). Between the trimmed V and J ends, which lost 1 base and 0 bases, there was a span of 10 bases. In germline, CDR1 is MGHRA, CDR2 YSYEKL. This CDR3 region has 15 residues. As DNA, the CDR3 is TGCGCCAGCAGCCAAGTCGACGGGAGCTCCTACGAGCAGTACTTC. Encoded protein: CASSQVDGSSYEQYF.

Notes on this clonotype: This clone may be a read error of a much larger clone one base away. This sequence joins TRBV5-1 and TRBJ2-3; a weak D match, TRBD1 (6 bases). The CDR3 sequence is 14 residues long. CDR1 is SGHRS and CDR2 is YFSETQ in the germline V gene. CDR3 sequence: CASSYYRDTDTRYF. The DNA for the CDR3 is TGCGCCAGCAGCTACTACAGGGACACAGATACGCGGTATTTT.

V usage is TRBV11-2 and J usage is TRBJ2-7; D ambiguous. The CDR3 has 14 amino acids. The V end was cut by 1 base, the J end by 3 bases, with 10 bases between. Germline values: CDR1 SGHAT, CDR2 FQNNGV. CDR3 sequence reads: CASSLGSADYEQYF. CDR3 coding DNA: TGTGCCAGCAGCTTAGGATCCGCAGACTACGAGCAGTACTTC.

This clonotype was picked up many times. The chain recombines TRBV5-1 with TRBJ2-3; D gene uncertain. Trimming stripped 0 bases from V and 1 base from J, with 9 bases between. CDR1 is SGHRS and CDR2 is YFSETQ in the germline V gene. This CDR3 spans 15 amino acids. The chain's CDR3 is CASSLDSPGTDTQYF. The CDR3 nucleotides read TGCGCCAGCAGCTTGGACTCACCCGGCACAGATACGCAGTATTTT.

This clonotype has just a few counts. The chain couples TRBV9 to TRBJ2-5; D is unresolved. This CDR3 spans 13 amino acids. Trimming took off 4 bases at V and 1 base at J, with 8 bases between the two ends. Looked up from germline, CDR1 is SGDLS and CDR2 is YYNGEE. CDR3 loop: CASSYSPQETQYF. DNA for the CDR3: TGTGCCAGCAGCTACAGCCCCCAAGAGACCCAGTACTTC.

As to this clonotype: Just one base apart from a much larger clone, this may be a read error. The chain has TRBV7-2 and TRBJ1-5, with a tentative D call TRBD1 (6 bases). Looked up from germline, CDR1 is SGHTA and CDR2 is FQGNSA. V lost 4 bases and J lost 3, with 10 bases in between. This CDR3 has 14 amino acids. CDR3 in DNA: TGTGCCAGCAGCTCGGGGACACACAATCAGCCCCAGCATTTT. Protein sequence: CASSSGTHNQPQHF.

The chain has TRBV6-1 and TRBJ1-3, with no clear D. This CDR3 region has 16 residues. Germline V gene lookup returns CDR1 MNHNS and CDR2 SASEGT. Deletions cut 6 bases from V and 2 bases from J, with 17 bases between. CDR3 bases: TGTGCCAGCAGACCGCGCAGAGGTGACCCTGGAAACACCATATATTTT. Residues: CASRPRRGDPGNTIYF.

This clonotype has a count of ten or more. This chain links TRBV12-5 with TRBJ2-1, with D possibly being TRBD2 (6 bases). The CDR3 sequence is 15 residues long. Germline CDR1 LGHNT, CDR2 FRNRAP. The ends were cut back, 6 bases at V and 2 bases at J, with 14 bases in the middle. The CDR3 reads CASGSGLPTYNEQFF. The CDR3 nucleotides are TGTGCTAGTGGGTCGGGACTTCCGACCTACAATGAGCAGTTCTTC.

Details on this clonotype: With a much larger clone just one base away, this may be a read error. The chain couples TRBV7-9 to TRBJ2-7; 7 bases agree with TRBD2. CDR3 size: 12 residues. V trimming: 5 bases; J trimming: 2 bases; junction bases outside the gene matches: 0. CDR1 and CDR2 (germline): SEHNR, FQNEAQ (reference sequence). CDR3 loop: CASSRGAYEQYF. CDR3 nucleotide sequence: TGTGCCAGCAGCCGGGGGGCCTACGAGCAGTACTTC. Combining the CDR3 with reference TRBV7-9 and TRBJ2-7 gives the whole variable domain DTGVSQNPRHKITKRGQNVTFRCDPISEHNRLYWYRQTLGQGPEFLTYFQNEAQLEKSRLLSDRFSAERPKGSFSTLEIQRTEQGDSAMYLCASSRGAYEQYFGPGTRLTVT.

In this sample, this clonotype turned up many times. This chain joins TRBV2 and TRBJ1-1, with TRBD1 as a possible D gene (5 bases). V was shortened by 5 bases and J by 0 bases, with 10 bases between the two germline ends. The CDR3 is 14 residues long. CDR1 is SNHLY, CDR2 FYNNEI, per germline. The chain's CDR3 is CASSSGHVNTEAFF. The CDR3 nucleotides read TGTGCCAGCAGTTCCGGACACGTGAACACTGAAGCTTTCTTT.

Ten or more counts support this clonotype. The chain joins TRBV12-3 or TRBV12-4 to TRBJ1-2; no definite D call. V was trimmed by 4 bases and J by 6 bases, leaving 12 bases between them. The CDR3 is 13 residues long. CDR3 region: CASSYLTTDGYTF. CDR3 nucleotides: TGTGCCAGCAGTTACTTGACAACCGATGGCTACACCTTC.

With respect to this clonotype: At one end, the junction sequence differs from germline, possibly due to a read error. The chain couples TRBV7-8 to TRBJ1-1, with unresolved D. The germline V gene encodes CDR1 SGHVS and CDR2 FQNEAQ. The CDR3 covers 15 residues. The DNA of the CDR3 is TGTGCCAGCAGCCTAGCGGCGGGGTCCGCCACTGAAGCTTTCTTT. The encoded protein is CASSLAAGSATEAFF.

In this sample, this clonotype turned up many times. The chain carries TRBV20-1 and TRBJ2-7; 8 bases fit TRBD2. With V trimmed by 0 bases and J by 5 bases, 9 bases remained unmatched. This CDR3 is 15 amino acids long. Germline V gene lookup returns CDR1 DFQATT and CDR2 SNEGSKA (reference sequence). The CDR3 region has the DNA TGCAGTGCTAGAGACCCCGGGACTAGGGCCCACGAGCAGTACTTC. This gives the protein CSARDPGTRAHEQYF.

This clonotype was observed a handful of times. The J gene is TRBJ1-4, the V gene TRBV20-1; 7 bases are shared with TRBD1. This CDR3 has 14 amino acids. Losses at the gene ends were 6 bases for V and 4 bases for J; bases not matched to a gene: 8. The V gene's germline CDR1 is DFQATT and CDR2 SNEGSKA (reference sequence). Here the CDR3 reads CSALRDRFNEKLFF. CDR3 coding DNA: TGCAGTGCCCTCCGGGACAGATTTAATGAAAAACTGTTTTTT.

This clonotype was detected ten times or more. One end of the junction is discordant with germline, which a read error may explain. The chain uses TRBV12-3 or TRBV12-4 and TRBJ1-1; D uncertain. There are 13 residues in the CDR3. The CDR3 DNA sequence: TGTGCCAGCAGTCCCGGCGGGAGCCCTGAATCTTTCTTT. Its translation: CASSPGGSPESFF.

This chain connects TRBV12-3 or TRBV12-4 to TRBJ1-1; TRBD1 agrees at 10 bases. V shed 6 bases, J shed 3 bases, and the junction held 7 bases outside the gene matches. This CDR3 is 15 amino acids long. The CDR3 reads CASRPGTGEYTEAFF. The CDR3, as DNA: TGTGCCAGCAGACCAGGGACAGGGGAGTACACTGAAGCTTTCTTT.